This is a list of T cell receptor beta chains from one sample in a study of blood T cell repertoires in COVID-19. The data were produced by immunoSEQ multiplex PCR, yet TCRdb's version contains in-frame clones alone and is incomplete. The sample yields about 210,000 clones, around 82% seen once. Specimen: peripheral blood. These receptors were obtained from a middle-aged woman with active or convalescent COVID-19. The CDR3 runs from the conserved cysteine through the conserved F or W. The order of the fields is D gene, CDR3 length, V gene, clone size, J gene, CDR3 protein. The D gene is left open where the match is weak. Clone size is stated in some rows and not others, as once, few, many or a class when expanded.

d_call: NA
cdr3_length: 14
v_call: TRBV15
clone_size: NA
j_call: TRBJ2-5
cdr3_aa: CATSGGRFQETQYF

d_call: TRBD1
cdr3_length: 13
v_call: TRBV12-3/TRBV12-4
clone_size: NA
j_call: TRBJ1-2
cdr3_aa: CASRETGRYGYTF

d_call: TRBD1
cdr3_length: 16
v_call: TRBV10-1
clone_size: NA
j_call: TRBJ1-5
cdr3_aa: CASSYGQGLRNQPQHF

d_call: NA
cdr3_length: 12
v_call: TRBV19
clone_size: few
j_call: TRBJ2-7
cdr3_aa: CASQGPSYEQYF

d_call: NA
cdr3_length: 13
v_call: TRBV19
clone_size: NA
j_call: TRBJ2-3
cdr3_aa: CASYRSDTDTQYF

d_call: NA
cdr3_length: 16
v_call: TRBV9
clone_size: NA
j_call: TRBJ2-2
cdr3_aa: CASSVSGRTDTGELFF

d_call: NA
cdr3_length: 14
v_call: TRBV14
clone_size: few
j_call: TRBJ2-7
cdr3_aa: CASSQAGYSYEQYF

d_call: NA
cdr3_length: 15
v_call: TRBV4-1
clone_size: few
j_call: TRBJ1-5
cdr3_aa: CASSQDPGGNQPQHF

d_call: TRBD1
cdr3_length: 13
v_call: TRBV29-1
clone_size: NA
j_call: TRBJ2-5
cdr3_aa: CSGKQGARETQYF

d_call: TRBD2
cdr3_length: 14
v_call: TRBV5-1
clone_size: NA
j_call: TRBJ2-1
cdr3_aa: CASGLAGPYNEQFF

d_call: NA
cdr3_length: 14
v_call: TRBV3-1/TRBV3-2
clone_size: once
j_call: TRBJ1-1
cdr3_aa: CASSQRLRNTEAFF

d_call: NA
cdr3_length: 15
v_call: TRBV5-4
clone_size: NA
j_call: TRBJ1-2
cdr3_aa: CASSLEGLRGHGYTF

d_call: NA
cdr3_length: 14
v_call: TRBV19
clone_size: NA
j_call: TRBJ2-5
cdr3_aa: CASSLGLAVETQYF